The 16 T cell receptor beta chains given below trace back to one sample, sequenced in a study of blood T cells in healthy people across ages. A second PCR, run for roughly 7 to 12 cycles, used a sample-barcoded 5' primer plus a J-beta primer mix. Via MiXCR, TCRdb re-called the 5' RACE reads, giving one row per CDR3 protein. The table includes roughly 790,000 distinct CDR3 sequences, around 40% detected once. Source material: blood. The receptors here all came from a woman aged 55 to 70 in good health.

This chain links TRBV28 with TRBJ1-5; D call uncertain. The germline CDR1 and CDR2 sequences are MDHEN and SYDVKM. Trimming removed 5 bases at V and 3 bases at J, with 20 bases between. This CDR3 is built from 17 residues. Here the CDR3 DNA reads TGTGCCAGCAGTACCGCCGCCGCCGGTGGTAACAATCAGCCCCAGCATTTT. Its protein product is CASSTAAAGGNNQPQHF.

The chain joins TRBV18 to TRBJ1-2, with D tentatively TRBD1 (5 bases). The CDR3 consists of 13 residues. CDR1 is KGHSH, CDR2 LQKENI, per germline. The V gene lost 0 bases and the J gene lost 6 bases, with 8 bases spanning the gap. The CDR3 region has the DNA TGTGCCAGCTCACCACCGGCCAGGGATGGCTACACCTTC. Residues: CASSPPARDGYTF.

The CDR3 DNA reads TGTGCCAGCAGTTCTAGCGCATCGAACACCGGGGAGCTGTTTTTT. As protein: CASSSSASNTGELFF. This sequence joins TRBV12-3 or TRBV12-4 and TRBJ2-2; D perhaps matches TRBD2 (6 bases). CDR3 length equals 15 residues. The germline V and J ends were trimmed by 4 bases and 0 bases, with 9 bases remaining between them.

The chain combines TRBV2 with TRBJ2-7; D gene ambiguous. V was cut by 7 bases and J by 0 bases, with 13 bases left in between. This CDR3 region has 14 residues. Per the germline V gene, CDR1 is SNHLY and CDR2 is FYNNEI. CDR3 region: CASMPRIDSYEQYF. CDR3 sequence (DNA): TGTGCCAGCATGCCCAGGATCGACTCCTACGAGCAGTACTTC.

The V gene is TRBV27, the J gene TRBJ2-7, with D perhaps TRBD1 (6 bases). V was cut by 6 bases and J by 3 bases, with 15 bases left in between. The CDR3 consists of 14 residues. Germline V gene sequence: CDR1 MNHEY, CDR2 SMNVEV (reference sequence). The CDR3 loop is CASSPMGALYEQYF. DNA of the CDR3: TGTGCCAGCAGCCCCATGGGGGCCCTCTACGAGCAGTACTTC.

This rearrangement joins TRBV20-1 to TRBJ2-7, with 12 bases that match TRBD2. J was trimmed by 1 base and V by 5 bases; bases with no gene match: 3. The CDR3 runs to 14 residues. Germline-derived CDR1 and CDR2 are DFQATT and SNEGSKA (reference sequence). The CDR3 reads CSADGLAGSYEQYF. The CDR3 DNA reads as TGCAGTGCTGACGGACTAGCGGGGTCCTACGAGCAGTACTTC.

In this sample, this clonotype turned up a few times. The chain couples TRBV7-9 to TRBJ2-1; 11 bases line up with TRBD2. The CDR3 has 16 residues. After removal of 6 bases from V and 2 bases from J, the junction contained 6 bases not matched to a gene. The germline gives CDR1 SEHNR, CDR2 FQNEAQ (reference sequence). The CDR3 bases are TGTGCCAGCAGTCAAAGACTAGCGGGGACCTACAATGAGCAGTTCTTC. The encoded protein is CASSQRLAGTYNEQFF.

Ten or more counts support this clonotype. This rearrangement joins TRBV4-3 to TRBJ2-1; D is ambiguous. The germline V gene encodes CDR1 LGHNA and CDR2 YSLEER. The CDR3 covers 15 residues. V dropped 0 bases and J dropped 7 bases, with 13 bases sitting between them. The chain's CDR3 is CASSQESRSSNEQFF. The CDR3 nucleotides are TGCGCCAGCAGCCAAGAAAGTCGGAGTTCAAATGAGCAGTTCTTC.

This chain connects TRBV6-1 to TRBJ2-3; D is possibly TRBD2 (6 bases). Germline V lookup: CDR1 MNHNS, CDR2 SASEGT. CDR3 length: 16 amino acids. V dropped 3 bases and J dropped 1 base, with 14 bases sitting between them. As DNA, the CDR3 is TGTGCCAGCAGTGAGTCCGGGACTTTGCGCACAGATACGCAGTATTTT. This codes for CASSESGTLRTDTQYF.

This rearrangement joins TRBV7-3 to TRBJ2-2; 9 positions agree with TRBD2. V shed 5 bases, J shed 7 bases, and the junction held 5 bases outside the gene matches. This CDR3 has 14 amino acids. Germline CDR1 is SGHTA and CDR2 is FQGTGA. CDR3 residues: CASSQAGGIGELFF. CDR3 DNA: TGTGCCAGCAGCCAGGCGGGAGGGATCGGGGAGCTGTTTTTT.

This chain uses TRBV2 with TRBJ2-5; 7 bases are shared with TRBD2. J lost 4 bases, V lost 9 bases, and 20 bases had no gene match. This CDR3 region has 17 residues. CDR1 and CDR2 from the germline V gene are SNHLY and FYNNEI. CDR3 DNA sequence: TGTGCCAGAAAAGGACCTAGCCGCGCGGGAGCAGGAGAGACCCAGTACTTC. This sequence encodes CARKGPSRAGAGETQYF.

V is TRBV5-1 and J is TRBJ2-4, with TRBD1 matching 10 bases. Germline V gene data show CDR1 as SGHRS and CDR2 as YFSETQ. The length of the CDR3 is 16 residues. V dropped 4 bases and J dropped 1; count of bases not matched to a gene: 5. CDR3: CASSIRQGAAKNIQYF. CDR3 nucleotide sequence: TGCGCCAGCAGCATAAGACAGGGGGCTGCCAAAAACATTCAGTACTTC.

V and J are TRBV19 and TRBJ1-1; TRBD1 matches at 10 bases. Losses at the gene ends were 6 bases for V and 0 bases for J; bases not matched to a gene: 1. The CDR3 totals 14 residues. Germline V lookup: CDR1 LNHDA, CDR2 SQIVND (reference sequence). CDR3 region: CASRDRGMNTEAFF. The DNA of the CDR3 is TGTGCCAGTAGGGACAGGGGGATGAACACTGAAGCTTTCTTT.

The chain has TRBV5-6 and TRBJ2-7; 13 bases match TRBD2. Germline CDR1 reads SGHDT; CDR2 reads YYEEEE. The length of the CDR3 is 16 residues. Trimming cost V 4 bases and J 5 bases; bases outside gene matches: 9. The CDR3: CASSSLGTSGIHEQYF. CDR3 DNA: TGTGCCAGCAGCAGCTTAGGGACTAGCGGGATCCACGAGCAGTACTTC.

This clonotype was recorded only once. This chain joins TRBV29-1 and TRBJ1-1; D not resolved. The V and J ends lost 5 bases and 0 bases respectively, with 13 bases between them. CDR3 length: 14 residues. Germline V CDR1 and CDR2: SQVTM, ANQGSEA. CDR3 loop: CSVRMRNVNTEAFF. The CDR3 DNA follows: TGCAGCGTTCGCATGAGGAACGTGAACACTGAAGCTTTCTTT.

This clonotype was detected a few times. The rearrangement links TRBV20-1 to TRBJ2-3, with a tentative D call TRBD2 (5 bases). Germline V gene data show CDR1 as DFQATT and CDR2 as SNEGSKA (reference sequence). Trimming removed 5 bases at V and 4 bases at J, with 13 bases between. CDR3 length: 13 amino acids. CDR3 nucleotide sequence: TGCAGTGCTTACCGGACTGGCGCAGATACGCAGTATTTT. Encoded protein: CSAYRTGADTQYF.